The 4 T cell receptor beta chains below all came from one sample that was sequenced in a study of a mutant IDH1 vaccine in newly diagnosed glioma. Profiling relied on immunoSEQ multiplex PCR, and the TCRdb table lists in-frame clones only, not all of them. The sample includes approximately 37,000 clones, less than 85% seen only once; the top ten take around a sixth. Time point in this sample: week 47, end of study. In every dose of vaccine, 300 ug of mutant IDH1 20-mer peptide was given alongside topical imiquimod. What these receptors recognize is not known. This material consisted of PBMCs, taken from a glioma patient whose treatment included an IDH1 peptide vaccine. Every receptor here comes from a man aged 18 to 30 with glioma. Some clones in this sample may be carry-over from other donors' samples.

The V gene is TRBV29-1, the J gene TRBJ2-5; 8 bases map to TRBD2. Trimming took 6 bases from V and 2 from J; bases not matched to a gene: 2. This CDR3 has 12 amino acids. Per germline, CDR1 SQVTM and CDR2 ANQGSEA. The CDR3: CSVLAGQETQYF. The CDR3, as DNA: TGCAGCGTGTTAGCGGGGCAAGAGACCCAGTACTTC.

The chain links TRBV18 to TRBJ1-2; possibly TRBD1 for D (5 bases). Germline CDR1 KGHSH, CDR2 LQKENI. The V end lost 3 bases, the J end lost 5 bases, and 10 bases lay between the germline ends. The CDR3 contains 13 residues. CDR3 in DNA: TGTGCCAGCTCACCCCAGACAGAATATGGCTACACCTTC. It translates to CASSPQTEYGYTF.

This chain joins TRBV19 and TRBJ1-6, with D unclear. The V end was cut by 1 base, the J end by 7 bases, with 8 bases between. Per germline, CDR1 LNHDA and CDR2 SQIVND (reference sequence). The CDR3 spans 14 residues. CDR3 protein: CASSIAVSNSPLHF. The CDR3 DNA follows: TGTGCCAGTAGTATAGCAGTCTCCAATTCACCCCTCCACTTT.

This clone is a singleton in its sample. This chain uses TRBV7-2 with TRBJ2-7; D call uncertain. There are 14 residues in the CDR3. Germline lookup yields CDR1 SGHTA and CDR2 FQGNSA. V was shortened by 4 bases and J by 0 bases, with 10 bases between the two germline ends. As DNA, the CDR3 is TGTGCCAGCAGCTCGGCCTGGAGCTCCTACGAGCAGTACTTC. Amino acids: CASSSAWSSYEQYF.